The 5 T cell receptor beta chains below all came from one sample that was sequenced in a study of regulatory T cells in long-lasting Graves disease (dated by TCRdb to the early 2020s). This sample's time point label indicates: persistent/refractory GD, antithyroid drugs over 5 years with positive TRAb. For both TCR sequencing and RNA sequencing, RNA was extracted from PBMCs in TRIzol. Receptors were amplified or captured by multiplex PCR. For sequencing, an Illumina HiSeq 4000 was employed. iRepertoire HTBI primers and Arm-PCR amplification of CDR3 regions were used to construct TCR beta libraries. The public reads were reprocessed in TCRdb via fastp at Q25 and MiXCR, keeping in-frame beta chains. Rows with a matching CDR3 protein are joined into one entry that keeps the most common DNA and genes. A total of 600,000 to 850,000 distinct CDR3 sequences appear in this sample, 30% of them only once. The top ten hold roughly 46% of the sample.

The specimen comprised peripheral blood mononuclear cells (PBMCs), sampled when the disease was refractory, from a patient treated with antithyroid drugs. The receptors were gathered from a female donor with Graves disease.

Regarding this clonotype: A far larger clone differs by one base, so this is likely a read error. The J gene is TRBJ1-1, the V gene TRBV6-2 or TRBV6-3; D is ambiguous. Germline values: CDR1 MNHEY, CDR2 SVGEGT. Trimming removed 4 bases from V and 3 bases from J, with 3 bases in between. This CDR3 is built from 11 residues. DNA for the CDR3: TGTGCCAGCAGTTGGTACACTGAAGCTTTCTTT. Its translation: CASSWYTEAFF.

This sequence joins TRBV2 and TRBJ2-7; tentatively, D is TRBD2 (5 bases). The CDR3 has 11 residues. The V gene lost 7 bases and the J gene lost 4 bases, with 8 bases spanning the gap. Germline V gene data show CDR1 as SNHLY and CDR2 as FYNNEI. This CDR3 is CASNKRYEQYF. The DNA of the CDR3 is TGTGCCAGCAATAAGCGGTACGAGCAGTACTTC.

The chain has TRBV13 and TRBJ2-7; 9 bases fit TRBD2. The CDR3 runs 15 residues. From germline, CDR1 is PRHDT and CDR2 FYEKMQ (reference sequence). The V and J ends lost 4 bases and 2 bases, in that order; junction bases with no gene match: 6. The CDR3 loop reads CASSSEREVPYEQYF. CDR3 nucleotide sequence: TGTGCCAGCAGCTCCGAGCGGGAGGTCCCCTACGAGCAGTACTTC.

The chain uses TRBV20-1 and TRBJ1-1; 7 positions agree with TRBD1. The CDR3 totals 14 residues. Trimming at V came to 4 bases and at J to 3 bases, leaving 8 bases not matched to a gene. Per the germline V gene, CDR1 is DFQATT and CDR2 is SNEGSKA (reference sequence). CDR3 in amino acids: CSAIRDSMYTEAFF. CDR3 coding DNA: TGCAGTGCTATCCGGGACAGCATGTACACTGAAGCTTTCTTT.

The chain carries TRBV14 and TRBJ1-5; perhaps TRBD1 as D (6 bases). Germline CDR1 and CDR2: SGHDN and FVKESK. The CDR3 loop spans 13 amino acids. Trimming took 4 bases from V and 4 from J, leaving 8 bases between them. The CDR3 coding sequence is TGTGCCAGCAGCCGGACAGCGAATCAGCCCCAGCATTTT. Translation gives CASSRTANQPQHF.